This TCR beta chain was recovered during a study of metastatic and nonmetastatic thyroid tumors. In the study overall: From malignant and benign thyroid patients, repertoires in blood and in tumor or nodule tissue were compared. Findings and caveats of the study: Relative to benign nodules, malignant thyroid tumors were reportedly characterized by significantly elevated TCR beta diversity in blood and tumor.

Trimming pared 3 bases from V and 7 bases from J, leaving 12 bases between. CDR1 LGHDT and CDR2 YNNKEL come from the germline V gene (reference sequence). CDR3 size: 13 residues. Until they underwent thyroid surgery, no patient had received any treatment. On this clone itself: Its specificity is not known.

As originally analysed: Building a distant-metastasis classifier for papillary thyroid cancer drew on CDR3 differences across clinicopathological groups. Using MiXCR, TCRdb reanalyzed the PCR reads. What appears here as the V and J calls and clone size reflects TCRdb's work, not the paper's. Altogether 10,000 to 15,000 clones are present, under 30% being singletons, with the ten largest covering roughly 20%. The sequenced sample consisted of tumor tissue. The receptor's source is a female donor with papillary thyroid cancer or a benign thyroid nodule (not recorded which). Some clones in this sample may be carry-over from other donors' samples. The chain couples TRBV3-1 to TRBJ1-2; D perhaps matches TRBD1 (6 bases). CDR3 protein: CASSQGARRGYTF. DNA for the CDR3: TGTGCCAGCAGCCAGGGGGCTCGCCGTGGCTACACCTTC.